This record covers a single T cell receptor (beta chain). Its binding antigen is unknown. Per-base quality was not reported, and no clone a single base away is much larger than it. The method behind the library was 5' RACE. The sequencer listed for this sample is NextSeq 500. The TCR library protocol attached unique molecular identifiers to individual cDNA molecules to correct for sequencing error and PCR bias. Both TCR alpha and beta chains were sequenced, and tight co-correlation was observed between alpha and beta sequence abundances in each sample. From the authors' description of their analysis: V gene, J gene and CDR3 annotation of TCR sequences was performed with Decombinator V4. TCRs were defined as expanded if a significant change between any two time points was detected under a Poisson model with p below 0.0001. TCR abundances were normalised to the total number of TCRs sequenced per sample and expressed as counts per million. TRAV1-2 paired with TRAJ12, TRAJ20 or TRAJ33 defined MAIT TCRs, while TRAV10 paired with TRAJ18 defined iNKT TCRs. VDJdb, accessed on 1 November 2021, was searched for TCRs annotated for CMV, EBV and SARS-CoV-2, and TCRs annotated for more than one antigen were excluded. In-frame beta chains were kept once TCRdb had trimmed the public reads at Q25 with fastp and called clones with MiXCR. CDR3 protein sequences are deduplicated, and each keeps its most common genes and DNA. TCRdb assigned the V and J calls; the authors' analysis was not used. Recorded for this sample are almost 85,000 distinct CDR3 sequences; around 10% of them occurred a single time. The ten most abundant clones make up 2.6% of the sample.

The entry originates in a study of early T cells in non-severe SARS-CoV-2 infection (dated by TCRdb to the early 2020s). Study-level background: Because TCR sequencing was done on bulk RNA from unsorted whole blood, the alpha and beta chains could not be paired.

A case-control design nested within a healthcare worker cohort in London, UK, was used, with weekly nasopharyngeal swab PCR tests and blood sampling performed. Between 23 and 31 March 2020, the week of the UK lockdown, healthcare workers were enrolled and then followed up weekly for as long as 16 weeks. General conclusions and limits of the study: VDJdb matching was skewed toward anti-spike CD8 responses and likely underestimated virus-specific expansions, missing private and CD4 specificities.

At the junction V is shortened by 5 bases and J by 0 bases, with 14 bases in between. The CDR3, cysteine through phenylalanine, is 16 amino acids long. Only the CDR3 DNA is retained, 48 bases long and in frame from the first base. For CDR1 and CDR2, the germline V gene lists MNHEY and SVGEGT. The clonotype was recovered from an adult who was a healthcare worker with PCR-confirmed SARS-CoV-2 infection or an uninfected control (not recorded which). This chain is built from TRBV6-2 or TRBV6-3 and TRBJ2-1, with a tentative D call of TRBD1 or TRBD2, each matching 5 bases. Material: whole blood. The CDR3 protein: CASSPTGRTSYNEQFF. The sequenced DNA is TGTGCCAGCAGTCCGACGGGACGGACCTCCTACAATGAGCAGTTCTTC.